This TCR beta chain was obtained from a study of graft-versus-host responses after intestinal transplantation. The overall study: The study gave all recipients anti-thymocyte globulin induction, then tacrolimus and steroids for two to three years.

The CDR3 totals 17 residues. V lost 0 bases to trimming and J lost 0 bases; unmatched junction nucleotides: 9. The germline CDR1 and CDR2 sequences are SGHRS and YFSETQ. The data were produced by immunoSEQ multiplex PCR, yet TCRdb's version contains in-frame clones alone and is incomplete. The table has over 90,000 clones, over 85% seen once. Turning to this clone: Its antigen is still unknown.

This specimen was unstimulated CD8+ T cells sorted from spleen or lymph node cells, taken before intestinal transplant. The gene calls are TRBV5-1 and TRBJ2-7; TRBD2 matches 7 bases. The clonotype originates from a human donor who received an intestinal transplant. The CDR3 DNA follows: TGCGCCAGCAGCTTGGCAACTAGCGTCCCTAGCTCCTACGAGCAGTACTTC. It is translated as CASSLATSVPSSYEQYF.